This TCR beta chain originates from a study of patients and donors after allogeneic stem cell transplantation. In TCRdb, the RT-PCR reads were re-called with MiXCR into one record per CDR3 protein. The sample shows some 31,000 distinct CDR3 sequences, around 35% of them seen only once. Sequenced material: blood, either unsorted or a sorted T cell fraction (not recorded which). The sequence was collected from a human donor who was either an allogeneic HSCT recipient or a stem cell or donor lymphocyte infusion donor (not recorded which). It is not recorded whose cells these are; they may come from a transplant donor.

CDR3 sequence reads: CASSIFELSGGNQPQHF. The CDR3 bases are TGTGCCAGTAGTATATTCGAGCTATCAGGGGGCAATCAGCCCCAGCATTTT. This chain uses TRBV19 with TRBJ1-5; the D gene is possibly TRBD1 (6 bases). V lost 2 bases and J lost 2, with 16 bases in between. The CDR3 runs 17 residues. Germline V gene sequence: CDR1 LNHDA, CDR2 SQIVND (reference sequence).